This entry is about one T cell receptor beta chain. Its cognate antigen is unknown. The data originate from a study of shared clonotypes between healthy human individuals. Study-wide results and caveats: Clonotype sharing across four donors was observed for 4% to 5.5% of naive CD4 clonotypes.

Sequenced by immunoSEQ multiplex PCR; TCRdb stores in-frame clones only, minus some. The table lists around 350,000 clones, roughly 80% of them singletons. Trimming took off 7 bases at V and 5 bases at J, with 11 bases between the two ends. The germline V gene encodes CDR1 DFQATT and CDR2 SNEGSKA (reference sequence). The CDR3 is made up of 11 amino acids. The chain combines TRBV20-1 with TRBJ1-2; D unresolved. The sequence came from a man under 40 in good health. The sample comprised memory CD4+ T cells sorted from blood. The subset: CD45RA-negative fraction. CDR3 region: CSGQRDYGYTF. The DNA for the CDR3 is TGCAGTGGGCAGCGCGATTATGGCTACACCTTC.